The sequence of this TCR beta chain was determined in a study of blood T cell repertoires in COVID-19 (dated by TCRdb to the early 2020s). Notes on the research overall: Samples covering the acute and convalescent phases of COVID-19 were provided by collaborators in the United States, Italy and Spain. The samples were drawn from two sources: the first 160 participants of the ongoing ImmuneRACE study, and 1,200 or so subjects contributed by 6 global collaborators. A freely available public database, intended as a resource for researchers studying the immune response to SARS-CoV-2, is where the repertoires were released. The material from the prospective study consisted of cDNA or gDNA derived from T cells, B-cell-depleted T cells, or PBMCs. Sample metadata almost always included a de-identified subject ID, COVID-19 status, age in years and sex. The dataset comprised deeply sampled blood TCRbeta repertoires from subjects exposed to, actively infected with, or recovered from COVID-19. Where HLA class I and class II types were available, the types were taken from metadata supplied by the sample provider, not from assay-based typing. Beyond this particular receptor, the publication reports: The quantity of clinical and demographic metadata differed by source and by participant and was supplied without curation.

Remarks on this clone: There is no known antigen for this receptor. Base-call qualities are not available, and no considerably larger clone is one nucleotide away.

The trim is 0 bases for V and 9 bases for J, with a gap of 12 bases between the germline ends. The germline V gene (reference sequence) sets CDR1 to SGHNT and CDR2 to YYREEE. The CDR3 measures 14 amino acids from cysteine to phenylalanine. The retained sequence is limited to the CDR3, 42 bases, with the frame set at the first base. TCRbeta CDR3 regions were amplified from genomic DNA by means of the immunoSEQ Assay, a bias-controlled multiplex PCR. In the original analysis: The number of nucleated cells in each sample was estimated by amplification of reference gene primers within the assay. To quantify the absolute abundance of each unique TCRbeta CDR3 rearrangement, sequence reads were collapsed and filtered. For each sample, productive Simpson clonality was calculated as the square root of Simpson's diversity index over productive rearrangements. Imported from immuneACCESS, the table was reduced by TCRdb to in-frame sequences with V and J called. These copies leave out some clones; in studies compared against another copy, an unresolved V gene accounts for under half, and the cause of the remainder is not known. For V, J and clone size, that table is used; D and trimming come from the DNA. For this sample there are 60,000 or so clones; roughly 90% appear just once. The top ten constitute approximately 13% of the sample.

Each collaborating institution followed its own protocols to collect whole blood in K2EDTA tubes. Collaborator samples were shipped for TCRbeta analysis as frozen whole blood, isolated PBMCs, or DNA extracted from either sample type. The sample consisted of peripheral blood. The receptor comes from a man aged 55 to 70 with active COVID-19. Recombination joined TRBV5-4 with TRBJ2-2; perhaps TRBD2 is the D gene, with 6 bases matching. The bases read TGTGCCAGCAGCTTGGACGATCGGGAGAGGGAGCTGTTTTTT. It is translated as CASSLDDRERELFF.